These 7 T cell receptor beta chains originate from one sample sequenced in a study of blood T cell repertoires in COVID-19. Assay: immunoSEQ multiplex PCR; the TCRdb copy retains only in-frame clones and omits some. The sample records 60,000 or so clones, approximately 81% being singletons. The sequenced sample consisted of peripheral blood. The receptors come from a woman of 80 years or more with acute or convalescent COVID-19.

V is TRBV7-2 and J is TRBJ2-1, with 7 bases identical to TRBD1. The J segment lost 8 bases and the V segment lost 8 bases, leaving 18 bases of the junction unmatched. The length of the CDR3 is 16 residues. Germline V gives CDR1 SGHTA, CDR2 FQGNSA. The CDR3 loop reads CASHPARGLYRYEQFF. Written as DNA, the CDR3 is TGTGCCAGCCACCCGGCGAGGGGGCTGTATCGTTATGAGCAGTTCTTC.

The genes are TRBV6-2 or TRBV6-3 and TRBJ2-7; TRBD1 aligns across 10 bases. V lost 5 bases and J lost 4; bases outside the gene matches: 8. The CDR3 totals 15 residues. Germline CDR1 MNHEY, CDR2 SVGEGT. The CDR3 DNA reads TGTGCCAGCAGTCTAATCCAGGACAGGGGGTACGAGCAGTACTTC. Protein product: CASSLIQDRGYEQYF.

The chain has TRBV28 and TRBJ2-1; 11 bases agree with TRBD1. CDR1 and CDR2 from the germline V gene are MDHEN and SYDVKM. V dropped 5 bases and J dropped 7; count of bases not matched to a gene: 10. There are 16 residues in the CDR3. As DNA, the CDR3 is TGTGCCAGCAGTCCCCCCCGGACAGGGGGCCAGAATGAGCAGTTCTTC. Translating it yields CASSPPRTGGQNEQFF.

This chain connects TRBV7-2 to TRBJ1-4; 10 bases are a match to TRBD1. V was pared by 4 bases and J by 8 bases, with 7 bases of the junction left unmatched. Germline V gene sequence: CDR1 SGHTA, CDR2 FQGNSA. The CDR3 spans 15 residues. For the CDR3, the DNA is TGTGCCAGCAGCTCCCTGGGGACAGGGGAAGAAAAACTGTTTTTT. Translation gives CASSSLGTGEEKLFF.

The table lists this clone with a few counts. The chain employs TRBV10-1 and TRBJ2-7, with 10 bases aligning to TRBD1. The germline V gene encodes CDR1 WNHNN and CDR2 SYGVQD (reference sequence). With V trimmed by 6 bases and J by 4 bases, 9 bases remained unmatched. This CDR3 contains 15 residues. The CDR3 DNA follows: TGCGCCAGCAGCGATTCCGGGACAGGGGTATACGAGCAGTACTTC. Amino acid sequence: CASSDSGTGVYEQYF.

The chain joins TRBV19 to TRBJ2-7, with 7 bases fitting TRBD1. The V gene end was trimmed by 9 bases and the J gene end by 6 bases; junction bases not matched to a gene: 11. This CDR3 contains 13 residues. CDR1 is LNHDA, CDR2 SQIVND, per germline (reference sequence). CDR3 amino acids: CASQTGIQPEQYF. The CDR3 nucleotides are TGTGCCAGCCAGACAGGGATCCAGCCCGAGCAGTACTTC.

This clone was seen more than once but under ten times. The chain's CDR3 is CASSEWRQGALGNTIYF. The CDR3 nucleotides read TGTGCCAGCAGTGAATGGCGACAGGGGGCTTTGGGAAACACCATATATTTT. The gene calls are TRBV25-1 and TRBJ1-3; 10 bases fit TRBD1. J was trimmed by 4 bases and V by 1 base; bases with no gene match: 7. CDR1 is MGHDK, CDR2 SYGVNS, per germline. This CDR3 is 17 amino acids long.